Listed below are T cell receptor beta chains from one sample, sequenced in a study of T-cell reconstitution after alpha-beta-depleted transplantation in children. TCRdb ran MiXCR on the PCR reads and lists one entry per CDR3 protein. The sample shows around 400,000 distinct CDR3 sequences, about 11% of them seen only once. Sequenced here: PBMCs from the stem cell graft donor, sampled from the stem cell graft. All receptors derive from a human donor who donated a stem cell graft to a child with acute myeloid leukemia. The conserved cysteine and the conserved F or W are not part of the CDR3 here. The order of the fields is V gene, J gene, CDR3 protein.

TRBV12-3/TRBV12-4	TRBJ2-7	ASSLSGGINEQY
TRBV12-3/TRBV12-4	TRBJ1-5	ASSPGGLGGNQPQH
TRBV29-1	TRBJ2-7	SVGRGADEQY
TRBV12-3/TRBV12-4	TRBJ2-1	ASRNSGGAYNEQF
TRBV9	TRBJ1-5	ASSVGAMGNQPQH
TRBV2	TRBJ2-2	ASSEIQGYTGELF
TRBV25-1	TRBJ2-1	ASSEYFQRGSSYNEQF
TRBV4-2	TRBJ2-1	ASSQERLGEQF
TRBV7-2	TRBJ1-5	ASRQTGVSSQPQH
TRBV12-3/TRBV12-4	TRBJ2-1	ASSSRDRDYNEQF
TRBV20-1	TRBJ2-1	SARDVAGDHNEQF
TRBV20-1	TRBJ2-3	SATMTGDTQY
TRBV5-1	TRBJ2-7	ASSPLGQGSPEQY
TRBV20-1	TRBJ2-5	SANPSGLAGKETQY
TRBV20-1	TRBJ1-2	SAQNSFYGYT
TRBV5-5	TRBJ2-4	ASSLEGSGYRDIQY
TRBV20-1	TRBJ2-7	SAKNRNSYEQY
TRBV20-1	TRBJ2-5	SARGPTSGIGETQY
TRBV29-1	TRBJ2-1	SVAGRRETDEQF
TRBV9	TRBJ1-2	ASSVAGIGNGYT
TRBV13	TRBJ2-1	ASSPDSYNEQF
TRBV5-1	TRBJ2-1	ASSLTGVNNNEQF
TRBV12-3/TRBV12-4	TRBJ2-3	ASSETGSTQY
TRBV3-1	TRBJ2-2	ASRLYSGELF
TRBV18	TRBJ1-2	ASSPGAGYT
TRBV7-2	TRBJ2-1	ASSLVADYNEQF
TRBV20-1	TRBJ2-7	SASGTSGRAVSGEQY
TRBV20-1	TRBJ1-4	SATSRAGDQKLF
TRBV29-1	TRBJ2-5	SVEDQTSGKVKETQY
TRBV20-1	TRBJ1-1	SAPPGRQNTEAF
TRBV5-1	TRBJ1-1	ASSIGTNTEAF
TRBV6-5	TRBJ2-1	ASSFGGLRVEQF
TRBV27	TRBJ2-3	ASKGLAGVSTDTQY
TRBV5-1	TRBJ2-1	ASSFRPEPGNEQF
TRBV29-1	TRBJ1-2	SVRSLSGGSPNYGYT
TRBV3-1	TRBJ2-1	ASSRAEPGLQTDEQF
TRBV10-2	TRBJ2-5	ASSAGGTQETQY
TRBV4-1	TRBJ2-1	ASSHLPGPRRPRVYNEQF